This T cell receptor beta chain is from a study of OX40 agonist ivuxolimab in advanced cancers. Study details: Patients' therapy was ivuxolimab, an antibody that acts as an agonist of OX40 (CD134). Ivuxolimab, which patients received intravenously every 2 weeks, was dosed at 0.01 to 10 mg/kg.

With regard to this clone: Its antigen is not identified.

Whole-study results and caveats: Partial responders receiving 0.1-3.0 mg/kg showed among the lowest clonal expansion.

Sequenced by immunoSEQ multiplex PCR; TCRdb stores in-frame clones only, minus some. Of tens of thousands of clones listed, around 88% are singletons. It was autoimmune disease history or systemic immunosuppression that excluded patients. The CDR3 has 16 amino acids. V shed 7 bases and J 0 bases; nucleotides not matched to a gene: 8. Germline V lookup: CDR1 SNHLY, CDR2 FYNNEI. This sample comprised CD4+ or CD8+ T cells sorted from blood, obtained in a trial of the OX40 agonist ivuxolimab. This receptor was taken from an adult with an advanced solid tumor such as melanoma, head and neck, liver or kidney cancer. V gene TRBV2 combines with J gene TRBJ1-4; 7 positions agree with TRBD1. The CDR3 sequence is CASTRQGAATNEKLFF. The CDR3 DNA reads TGTGCCAGCACTAGACAGGGAGCCGCAACTAATGAAAAACTGTTTTTT.